This T cell receptor beta chain was documented in a study of blood T cell repertoires in COVID-19. The overall study: Samples came from the United States, Italy and Spain, spanning acute and convalescent COVID-19. T cells, B-cell-depleted T cells, or PBMCs provided the cDNA or gDNA that served as material.

Authors' analysis steps: Amplified reference gene primers provided the basis for estimating nucleated cell counts. Method: immunoSEQ multiplex PCR; TCRdb's copy keeps in-frame clones and lacks some. V, J and clone size were drawn from that table, and D and trimming were deduced from the DNA. This sample carries a few hundred thousand clones, roughly 90% of them seen once, and the ten largest clones take about 6.8%. The origin of this receptor is a man younger than 30 who had recovered from COVID-19. The source material was peripheral blood.

In DNA form, the CDR3 reads TGTGCCAGCAGTTACCGGGTCTCCTATGGCTACACCTTC. The encoded protein is CASSYRVSYGYTF. The genes are TRBV6-2 or TRBV6-3 and TRBJ1-2; D is unclear. Looked up from germline, CDR1 is MNHEY and CDR2 is SVGEGT. This CDR3 is built from 13 residues. V was trimmed by 2 bases and J by 4 bases, leaving 8 bases between them.